Listed here are 8 T cell receptor beta chains from one sample, sequenced in a study of blood T cells in healthy people across ages. It was with a sample-barcoded 5' primer and a J-beta primer mix that a second PCR of roughly 7 to 11 cycles was run. TCRdb called the 5' RACE reads again in MiXCR, with one record for every CDR3 protein. The table shows under 700,000 distinct CDR3 sequences, with more than 20% occurring only once. These data were also reused for a study on T cells of mothers and their children.

Sequencing input: blood. These receptors were obtained from a boy under 18 in good health.

The V gene is TRBV5-1, the J gene TRBJ1-1; TRBD1 might be the D (6 bases). Germline V lookup: CDR1 SGHRS, CDR2 YFSETQ. The germline V and J ends were trimmed by 6 bases and 1 base, with 13 bases remaining between them. The CDR3 has 14 residues. The CDR3 here is CASTEGGKNTEAFF. The CDR3 DNA reads as TGCGCCAGCACCGAGGGGGGGAAGAACACTGAAGCTTTCTTT.

This clonotype was counted a few times. The rearrangement joins TRBV25-1 to TRBJ2-7; D is perhaps TRBD1 (6 bases). This CDR3 contains 14 residues. In germline, CDR1 is MGHDK, CDR2 SYGVNS. Trimming took off 9 bases at V and 12 bases at J, with 27 bases between the two ends. As DNA, the CDR3 is TGTGCCAGTCACAGGGACACCCAGCCCGGCGTCCTGTACTTC. Its translation is CASHRDTQPGVLYF.

V and J are TRBV7-9 and TRBJ2-7; D perhaps matches TRBD1 (5 bases). Germline CDR1 SEHNR, CDR2 FQNEAQ (reference sequence). The germline V and J ends were trimmed by 3 bases and 0 bases, with 12 bases remaining between them. This CDR3 contains 15 residues. For the CDR3, the DNA is TGTGCCAGCAGCTTGAGTTACAGGAGCTCCTACGAGCAGTACTTC. This gives the protein CASSLSYRSSYEQYF.

This clonotype has only a few counts. In DNA form, the CDR3 reads TGCGCCAGCAGCCAAGGGTTAATACAGGTCGAGCAGTACTTC. Amino acids: CASSQGLIQVEQYF. The gene calls are TRBV4-1 and TRBJ2-7, with a tentative D call TRBD1 (5 bases). Trimming pared 1 base from V and 6 bases from J, leaving 13 bases between. The CDR3 is made up of 14 amino acids. Germline V gives CDR1 MGHRA, CDR2 YSYEKL.

This chain connects TRBV27 to TRBJ2-5, with no clear D. V gave up 2 bases and J gave up 5 bases, with 15 bases separating them. Germline lookup yields CDR1 MNHEY and CDR2 SMNVEV (reference sequence). The CDR3 loop spans 15 amino acids. The CDR3 region is CASSLAGPRKETQYF. CDR3 DNA: TGTGCCAGCAGTTTAGCAGGACCCCGCAAGGAGACCCAGTACTTC.

This clonotype was recorded a few times. The chain employs TRBV18 and TRBJ2-5; 8 nucleotides line up with TRBD1. The DNA end is more similar to TRBJ2-1, so the J call may be wrong. The germline V gene has CDR1 KGHSH and CDR2 LQKENI. This CDR3 comprises 13 residues. This chain's CDR3 is CASSLTGQGEQFF. The CDR3 DNA is TGTGCCAGCTCACTAACTGGACAGGGAGAGCAGTTCTTC.

This clonotype was observed a few times. This chain uses TRBV5-4 with TRBJ2-4; tentative D call: TRBD1 (6 bases). The CDR3 contains 14 residues. Germline CDR1 is SGHNT and CDR2 is YYREEE (reference sequence). The V gene lost 2 bases and the J gene lost 3 bases, with 9 bases spanning the gap. The CDR3 sequence is CASSFQGIKNIQYF. The CDR3 bases are TGTGCCAGCAGCTTCCAGGGGATCAAAAACATTCAGTACTTC.

V usage is TRBV12-3 or TRBV12-4 and J usage is TRBJ2-2; the D gene is possibly TRBD2 (6 bases). V gave up 3 bases and J gave up 3 bases, with 20 bases separating them. The CDR3 length is 18 residues. The CDR3 protein is CASSFSLVGGGDTGELFF. The CDR3 bases are TGTGCCAGCAGTTTCTCTCTTGTTGGCGGAGGGGACACCGGGGAGCTGTTTTTT.